The following is a T cell receptor beta chain sequence with its context. What it binds is not known. This sample stems from a study of beta chain features in type 1 diabetes. Notes on the study in general: All four CD4+ subsets from Type 1 diabetes patients carried moderately but significantly shorter TCRB CDR3s. Comparison showed that naive, central memory and Treg TCRB repertoires appeared more similar among patients than among healthy donors.

CD4+ cells of the naive, central memory, regulatory and stem cell-like memory types were sorted via CD45RO/CCR7/CD25/CD127/CD95/CD27. Expressed TCRB transcripts got sequenced, as all isolated RNA was reverse transcribed. The table came from immunoSEQ multiplex PCR; TCRdb's copy has only in-frame clones and leaves some out. Here the sample spans 350,000 to 450,000 clones, about 15% being singletons. This TCR derives from a man aged 25 to 40 in good health. Sequenced sample: naive CD4+ T cells from blood.

The CDR3 region is CASIPARTVNTEAFF. The DNA for the CDR3 is TGTGCCAGCATCCCCGCCAGGACAGTGAACACTGAAGCTTTCTTT. V and J are TRBV7-9 and TRBJ1-1, with a tentative D call TRBD1 (6 bases). The CDR3 runs to 15 residues. Germline V gene data show CDR1 as SEHNR and CDR2 as FQNEAQ (reference sequence). The ends were cut back, 7 bases at V and 0 bases at J, with 15 bases in the middle.